This TCR beta chain was sequenced in a study of T cell repertoires in cytomegalovirus infection. This clonotype has only a few counts. Antigen unknown. The V gene end was trimmed by 4 bases and the J gene end by 5 bases; junction bases not matched to a gene: 9. The CDR3 consists of 15 residues. The germline V gene has CDR1 SGHVS and CDR2 FQNEAQ. TCRdb re-called the reads with MiXCR, one entry per CDR3 protein. The table has fewer than 950,000 distinct CDR3 sequences, around a third seen once. Study-level results: The ex vivo response was dominated by HLA-C-restricted CMV-specific TCR beta clonotypes.

The source of this sequence is a human donor in good health (CMV status not recorded). Some clones in this sample may be carry-over from other donors' samples. The source was cultured CD8+ T cells from PBMCs, collected from culture after CMV antigen stimulation. The rearrangement links TRBV7-8 to TRBJ2-5, with 8 bases aligning to TRBD2. CDR3 DNA: TGTGCCAGCAGCTCTCGGGGGGGGGCCTTGGAGACCCAGTACTTC. The encoded protein is CASSSRGGALETQYF.